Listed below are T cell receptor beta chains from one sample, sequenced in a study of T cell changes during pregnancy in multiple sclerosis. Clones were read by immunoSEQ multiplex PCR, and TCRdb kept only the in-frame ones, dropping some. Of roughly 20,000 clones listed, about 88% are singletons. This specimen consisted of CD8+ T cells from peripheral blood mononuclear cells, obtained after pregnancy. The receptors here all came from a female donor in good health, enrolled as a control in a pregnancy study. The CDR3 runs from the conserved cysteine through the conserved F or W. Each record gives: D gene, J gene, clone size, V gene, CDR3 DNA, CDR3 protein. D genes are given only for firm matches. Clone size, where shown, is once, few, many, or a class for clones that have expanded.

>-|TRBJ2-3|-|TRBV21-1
TGTGCCAGCAGCGTGACCCTCGGGGGGGGTGATACGCAGTATTTT
CASSVTLGGGDTQYF
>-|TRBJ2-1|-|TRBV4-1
TGCGCCAGCAGCCAAGGAGCGGAGCAGTTCTTC
CASSQGAEQFF
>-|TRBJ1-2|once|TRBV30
TGTGCCGGAGGGTCATCCCCCCTCGGTGGCTACACCTTC
CAGGSSPLGGYTF
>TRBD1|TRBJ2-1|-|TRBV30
TGTGCCTGGAGTTTGACAGGGCTTCATGAGCAGTTCTTC
CAWSLTGLHEQFF
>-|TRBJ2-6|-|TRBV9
TGTGCCAGCAATATCGGGTCTGGGGCCAACGTCCTGACTTTC
CASNIGSGANVLTF
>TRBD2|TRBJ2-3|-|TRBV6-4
TGTGCCAGCAGTGACGGGACTAGCGGCACAGATACGCAGTATTTT
CASSDGTSGTDTQYF
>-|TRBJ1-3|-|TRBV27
TGTGCCAGCAGTAATACAACGGGATCAGGAAACACCATATATTTT
CASSNTTGSGNTIYF
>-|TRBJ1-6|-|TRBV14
TGTGCCAGCAGCCAAGACAGCTCCTATAATTCACCCCTCCACTTT
CASSQDSSYNSPLHF
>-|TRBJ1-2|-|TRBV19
TGTGCCAGTCAAGCACGATTAAACTATGGCTACACCTTC
CASQARLNYGYTF
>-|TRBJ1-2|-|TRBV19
TGTGCCAGTAGTATAGATTTGGAGGTAGGGGGCTACACCTTC
CASSIDLEVGGYTF
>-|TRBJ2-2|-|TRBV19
TGTGCCTCCTCTAACACCGGGGAGCTGTTTTTT
CASSNTGELFF
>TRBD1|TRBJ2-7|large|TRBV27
TGTGCCAGCAGTCTACAGGGGGCAAACTACGAGCAGTACTTC
CASSLQGANYEQYF
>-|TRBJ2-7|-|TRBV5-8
TGTGCCAATAAAAGAGGGGGAACCGGGAACTTC
CANKRGGTGNF
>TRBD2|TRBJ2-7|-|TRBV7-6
TGTGCCAGCAGCACCCTGAGTGGGGTAGCGGGCGAGCAGTACTTC
CASSTLSGVAGEQYF
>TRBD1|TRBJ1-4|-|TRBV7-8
TGTGCCAGCAGCTTAGTGACAGGGGCCCGGGAAAAACTGTTTTTT
CASSLVTGAREKLFF
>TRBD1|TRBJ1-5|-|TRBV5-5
TGTGCCAGCAGCTGGGCGGGACAGGGGAACAATCAGCCCCAGCATTTT
CASSWAGQGNNQPQHF
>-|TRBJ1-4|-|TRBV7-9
TGTGCCAGCAGCCGCAGGAAGGATAATGAAAAACTGTTTTTT
CASSRRKDNEKLFF
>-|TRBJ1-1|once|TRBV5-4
TGTGCCAGCAGCTTGGGAGGGCGGGGGCGCGGGAACACTGAAGCTTTCTTT
CASSLGGRGRGNTEAFF
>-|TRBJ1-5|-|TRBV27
TGTGCCAGCAGTACAGGTTACCAGCCCCAGCATTTT
CASSTGYQPQHF
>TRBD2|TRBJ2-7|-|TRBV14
TGTGCCAGCAGCCAACGCCTATTAACTAGCGGGGGGCCCTACGAGCAGTACTTC
CASSQRLLTSGGPYEQYF
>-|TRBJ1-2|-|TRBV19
TGTGCCAGTAGTATCTCGACAAGGTCTAACTATGGCTACACCTTC
CASSISTRSNYGYTF
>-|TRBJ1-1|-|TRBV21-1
TGTGCCAGCAGTCCCCCGGGACAGGGGAACACTGAAGCTTTCTTT
CASSPPGQGNTEAFF
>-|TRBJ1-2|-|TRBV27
TGTGCCAGCAGTCGGGGTTCCAGTGGCTACACCTTC
CASSRGSSGYTF
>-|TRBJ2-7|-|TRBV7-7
TGTGCTAGCAGCTCAGGGGTTTCCTACGAGCAGTACTTC
CASSSGVSYEQYF
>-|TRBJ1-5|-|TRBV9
TGTGCCAGCAGCGTAGGCATGGGGGGGGATCAGCCCCAGCATTTT
CASSVGMGGDQPQHF
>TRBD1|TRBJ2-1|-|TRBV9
TGTGCCAGCAGCGTAGAAAGGGGGCTCGTCAATGAGCAGTTCTTC
CASSVERGLVNEQFF
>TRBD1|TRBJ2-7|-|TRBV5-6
TGTGCCAGCAGCTTCGGGACAGGGTTCGAGCAGTACTTC
CASSFGTGFEQYF
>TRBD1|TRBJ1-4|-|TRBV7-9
TGTGCCAGCAGCACCTGGACAGGGGAAGCTAATGAAAAACTGTTTTTT
CASSTWTGEANEKLFF
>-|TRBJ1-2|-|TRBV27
TGTGCCAGCAGAGAGAGACAGGAACATGGCTACACCTTC
CASRERQEHGYTF
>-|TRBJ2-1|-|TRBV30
TGTGCCTGGAGTATGGGGGCCCCCAATGAGCAGTTCTTC
CAWSMGAPNEQFF
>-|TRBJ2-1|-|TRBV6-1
TGTGCCAGCAGTGATGGGGCCCTCTACAATGAGCAGTTCTTC
CASSDGALYNEQFF
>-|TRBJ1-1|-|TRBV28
TGTGCCAGCAGCACGACAGTAGCTAACACTGAAGCTTTCTTT
CASSTTVANTEAFF
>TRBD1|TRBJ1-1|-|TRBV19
TGTGCCAGTAGTATCGACACCCAGACAGGGCTTTCCACTGAAGCTTTCTTT
CASSIDTQTGLSTEAFF
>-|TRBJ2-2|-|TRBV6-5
TGTGCCAGCAGTTATGAGTACGCAATACCCGGGGAGCTGTTTTTT
CASSYEYAIPGELFF
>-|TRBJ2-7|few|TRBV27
TGTGCCAGCAGTGGACAGAGCTCCTACGAGCAGTACTTC
CASSGQSSYEQYF
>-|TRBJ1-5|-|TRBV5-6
TGTGCCAGCAGCTTAGGCACAGATAGCAATCAGCCCCAGCATTTT
CASSLGTDSNQPQHF
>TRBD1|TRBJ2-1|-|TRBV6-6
TGTGCCAGTATGAATAGGCCAGGGGGCTCCTACAATGAGCAGTTCTTC
CASMNRPGGSYNEQFF
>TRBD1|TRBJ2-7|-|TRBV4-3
TGCGCCAGCAGCCCAGACAGGGGGTGGGCCGAGCAGTACTTC
CASSPDRGWAEQYF
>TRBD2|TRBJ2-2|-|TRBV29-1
TGCAGCGTTGAAGGACTAGCGGGAGGAAGCACCGGGGAGCTGTTTTTT
CSVEGLAGGSTGELFF
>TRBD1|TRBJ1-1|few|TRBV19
TGTGCCAGTAGTCCGGGACAGTTGAACACTGAAGCTTTCTTT
CASSPGQLNTEAFF
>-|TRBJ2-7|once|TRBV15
TGTGCCACCAGCAGAGATCCGGGAAGTCCCTCCTACGAGCAGTACTTC
CATSRDPGSPSYEQYF
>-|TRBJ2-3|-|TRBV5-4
TGTGCCAGCAGCTTGGTTCCATACTCTAGCACAGATACGCAGTATTTT
CASSLVPYSSTDTQYF
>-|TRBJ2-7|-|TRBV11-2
TGTGCCAGCAGTACCCGGGACACTCCATACTTGGAGCAGTACTTC
CASSTRDTPYLEQYF
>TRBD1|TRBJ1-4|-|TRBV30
TGTGCCTGGAGGGAAACAGGGGCTGGAGAAAAACTGTTTTTT
CAWRETGAGEKLFF
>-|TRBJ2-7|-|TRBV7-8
TGTGCCAGCAGCTTGGAGGGAAGTAGCTCCTACGAGCAGTACTTC
CASSLEGSSSYEQYF
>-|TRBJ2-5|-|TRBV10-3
TGTGCCATCAGTCCACAGGGAAGCGAGACCCAGTACTTC
CAISPQGSETQYF
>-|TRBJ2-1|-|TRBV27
TGTGCCAGCAGTCCCGCGGGTGGTCTCTCCTACAATGAGCAGTTCTTC
CASSPAGGLSYNEQFF
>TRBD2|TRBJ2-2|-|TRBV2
TGTGCCAGCAGTGAAGGGTTAGCGGGAGAAAGCCTCGGGGAGCTGTTTTTT
CASSEGLAGESLGELFF
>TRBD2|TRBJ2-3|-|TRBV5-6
TGTGCCAGCAGCTTGTCGCGGGGGGATAACCCACTCACAGATACGCAGTATTTT
CASSLSRGDNPLTDTQYF
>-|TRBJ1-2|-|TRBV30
TGTGCCCAACTAACCCAGGGTGCTAGTTTTTACGGCTACACCTTC
CAQLTQGASFYGYTF
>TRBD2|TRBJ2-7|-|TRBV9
TGTGCCAGCAGCGGGGGGGAGCGGGGATCCTACGAGCAGTACTTC
CASSGGERGSYEQYF
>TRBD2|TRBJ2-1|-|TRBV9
TGTGCCAGCAGCGTAGATTCGCGGGGGGGCGGTAATGAGCAGTTCTTC
CASSVDSRGGGNEQFF